The 7 T cell receptor beta chains below all came from one sample that was sequenced in a study of T cell repertoires in cytomegalovirus infection. These receptors' antigens are unknown. TCRdb passed the reads through MiXCR, listing each CDR3 protein once. The sample includes about 570,000 distinct CDR3 sequences, 40% seen only once; the top ten take 48%. This material consisted of cultured PBMCs, taken from culture after CMV antigen stimulation. These receptors all come from a human donor in good health (CMV status not recorded). Some clones in this sample may be carry-over from other donors' samples.

In the case of this clonotype: Given the absence of the conserved phenylalanine or tryptophan at the CDR3 end, a read error is likely. The J gene is TRBJ2-5, the V gene TRBV11-2, with D possibly matching TRBD2 (5 bases). Between the trimmed V and J ends, which lost 4 bases and 7 bases, there was a span of 16 bases. Germline-derived CDR1 and CDR2 are SGHAT and FQNNGV. This CDR3 has 14 amino acids. DNA for the CDR3: TGTGCCAGCAGCTCGCGGGTTGTGTCCGCGACCCAGTACTTA. Its translation: CASSSRVVSATQYL.

This chain uses TRBV5-4 with TRBJ2-1; 7 bases line up with TRBD1. The V and J ends lost 2 bases and 4 bases, in that order; junction bases with no gene match: 6. This CDR3 has 15 residues. Germline V CDR1 and CDR2: SGHNT, YYREEE (reference sequence). CDR3 DNA: TGTGCCAGCAGCTTTCTAGGGGGCTCGTACAATGAGCAGTTCTTC. Translating it yields CASSFLGGSYNEQFF.

This clonotype was recorded a few times. The chain carries TRBV19 and TRBJ2-1; TRBD1 aligns across 9 bases. This CDR3 has 15 amino acids. With V trimmed by 5 bases and J by 9 bases, 11 bases remained unmatched. The germline V gene has CDR1 LNHDA and CDR2 SQIVND (reference sequence). CDR3 sequence reads: CASSSAGQGKTEQFF. The DNA for the CDR3 is TGTGCCAGTAGTTCCGCGGGACAGGGTAAGACTGAGCAGTTCTTC.

This clonotype appeared many times. The V and J genes are TRBV7-2 and TRBJ2-7; D gene uncertain. The CDR3 length is 12 residues. Trimming pared 4 bases from V and 3 bases from J, leaving 7 bases between. The V gene's germline CDR1 is SGHTA and CDR2 FQGNSA. CDR3 nucleotides: TGTGCCAGCAGCTCGCCCTACTACGAGCAGTACTTC. Its translation is CASSSPYYEQYF.

This clonotype was observed a few times. This sequence joins TRBV7-2 and TRBJ2-7; a possible D gene is TRBD2 (5 bases). The CDR3 spans 13 residues. Germline CDR1 SGHTA, CDR2 FQGNSA. V was pared by 3 bases and J by 4 bases, with 10 bases between. This CDR3 reads CASSFPRGYEQYF. CDR3 nucleotides: TGTGCCAGCAGCTTCCCACGAGGGTACGAGCAGTACTTC.

This clonotype was seen more than once but under ten times. The rearrangement uses TRBV7-2 and TRBJ2-7; D unresolved. From germline, CDR1 is SGHTA and CDR2 FQGNSA. The V and J ends lost 1 base and 4 bases respectively, with 11 bases between them. The CDR3 is 14 amino acids. The CDR3 DNA is TGTGCCAGCAGCTTAGGTAGGGCTAGGTACGAGCAGTACTTC. This translates into CASSLGRARYEQYF.

This clonotype was counted between two and nine times. The rearrangement links TRBV7-2 to TRBJ2-1; 8 bases fit TRBD2. V lost 2 bases and J lost 3; bases outside the gene matches: 12. Germline V gene sequence: CDR1 SGHTA, CDR2 FQGNSA. CDR3 length: 18 residues. The CDR3 nucleotides read TGTGCCAGCAGCTTACGGGCGGGAGGCATTACAATCTACAATGAGCAGTTCTTC. Translated, it gives CASSLRAGGITIYNEQFF.